One sample yielded the 18 T cell receptor beta chains listed below, sequenced in a study of tumor and adjacent non-tumor tissue in lung cancer. No cell sorting was done before RNA was extracted from the tissue. More than 3 cm separated this lung sample from the edge of the tumor. TCRbeta libraries were built with three rounds of nested PCR, modified from ARM-PCR. TCRdb reprocessed the multiplex PCR reads with MiXCR, giving one entry per CDR3 protein. Among under 85,000 distinct CDR3 sequences listed, around 80% were seen once. Sequenced material: distant non-tumor lung tissue. These receptors originate from a man between 65 and 85 years old with non-small cell lung cancer.

The chain joins TRBV11-3 to TRBJ1-1; D may be TRBD1 (6 bases). Germline CDR1 SGHNT, CDR2 YENEEA. The CDR3 has 15 residues. V was cut by 7 bases and J by 3 bases, with 18 bases left in between. CDR3 in amino acids: CASNPRGRKDTEAFF. CDR3 DNA sequence: TGTGCCAGCAACCCCAGGGGACGGAAGGACACTGAAGCTTTCTTT.

Notes on this clonotype: A junction end diverges from the germline sequence, so it may reflect a read error. The genes are TRBV11-1 and TRBJ1-2; D gene uncertain. This CDR3 comprises 12 residues. Germline CDR1 and CDR2: SGHAT and FQDESV (reference sequence). DNA for the CDR3: TGTGCCAACAGTTTATACAGATATGCCTACACCTTC. It encodes CANSLYRYAYTF.

Points on this clonotype: A much larger clone differs from this one at a single base, so this may be a read error. CDR3: CASSSWATEQYF. DNA of the CDR3: TGTGCCAGCAGCTCTTGGGCCACCGAGCAGTACTTC. V gene TRBV11-3 combines with J gene TRBJ2-7; D gene uncertain. This CDR3 comprises 12 residues. V was cut by 4 bases and J by 6 bases, with 10 bases left in between. Per germline, CDR1 SGHNT and CDR2 YENEEA.

This clonotype is a singleton in its sample. The chain carries TRBV10-3 and TRBJ2-7; TRBD1 is a possible D gene (6 bases). With 4 bases removed from V and 6 bases from J, the gap between germline ends came to 16 bases. The CDR3 is 14 residues long. Germline V gives CDR1 ENHRY, CDR2 SYGVKD. In DNA, the CDR3 is TGTGCCATCAGTGGTACAGGGAACCCCTGCGAGCAGTACTTC. Protein product: CAISGTGNPCEQYF.

As for this clonotype: At one of its ends the junction is not consistent with the germline gene, which may arise from a read error. The CDR3 nucleotides are TGCGCCGGCAGTGTGAGGGGGAGGACTGAAGTTTTCTTT. Encoded protein: CAGSVRGRTEVFF. The chain uses TRBV10-2 and TRBJ1-1; possibly TRBD1 for D (6 bases). The CDR3 totals 13 residues. The germline gives CDR1 WSHSY, CDR2 SAAADI.

In regard to this clonotype: One end of the junction is discordant with germline, which a read error may explain. The chain combines TRBV11-2 with TRBJ2-3; TRBD1 agrees at 7 bases. CDR3 length equals 14 residues. In germline, CDR1 is SGHAT, CDR2 FQNNGV. The CDR3: CPSSSQGFSDSQYF. CDR3 nucleotide sequence: TGTCCCAGCAGCTCACAGGGGTTCTCAGATAGTCAGTATTTT.

With respect to this clonotype: At one boundary the junction diverges from the germline segment, which might be a read error. V gene TRBV20-1 combines with J gene TRBJ2-3, with D tentatively TRBD2 (5 bases). CDR1 and CDR2 (germline): DFQATT, SNEGSKA (reference sequence). The CDR3 runs 14 residues. The CDR3 coding sequence is TGCAGTACTAGAGAGCAAATCATCACAGATACGCAGTACTTT. Its protein is CSTREQIITDTQYF.

This clonotype has more than one count but fewer than ten. V and J are TRBV2 and TRBJ2-7; possible D gene TRBD1, 6 bases. The J call may be faulty, since TRBJ2-1 better matches the DNA end. The CDR3 consists of 14 residues. Looked up from germline, CDR1 is SNHLY and CDR2 is FYNNEI. CDR3 nucleotides: TGTGCCAGCAGCTTACAGGGACCCTTGTACGAGCAGTTCTTC. Translating gives CASSLQGPLYEQFF.

Comments on this clonotype: A read error may be the cause here, since a much bigger clone is one base away. V is TRBV20-1 and J is TRBJ2-3; 8 bases line up with TRBD1. Germline V lookup: CDR1 DFQATT, CDR2 SNEGSKA (reference sequence). CDR3 length: 14 amino acids. The CDR3 DNA reads as TGCAGTGCCAGACAGGGGTTGAGCACATATACGCAGTATTTT. It encodes CSARQGLSTYTQYF.

This chain connects TRBV5-6 to TRBJ1-1; TRBD1 agrees at 8 bases. V gave up 8 bases and J gave up 9 bases; unmatched junction bases: 12. The CDR3 length is 13 residues. The V gene's germline CDR1 is SGHDT and CDR2 YYEEEE. CDR3 DNA sequence: TGTGCCAGTAAACAGGGGGGGGGCAGTAAAGCTTTCTTT. Residues: CASKQGGGSKAFF.

This clonotype was seen just once. The chain recombines TRBV6-2 or TRBV6-3 with TRBJ2-5, with a tentative D call TRBD2 (5 bases). The CDR3 is 14 residues long. The germline CDR1 and CDR2 sequences are MNHEY and SVGEGT. The CDR3 loop reads CATSTNPSRETQYF. The CDR3 nucleotides are TGTGCAACTAGTACAAACCCAAGCCGGGAGACCCAGTACTTC.

This clonotype was seen only once. J is TRBJ2-3 and V is TRBV5-4, with 7 bases aligning to TRBD1. Looked up from germline, CDR1 is SGHNT and CDR2 is YYREEE (reference sequence). The CDR3 is made up of 15 amino acids. J was trimmed by 2 bases and V by 6 bases; bases with no gene match: 9. CDR3 bases: TGTGCCAGCAACCCTACAGGGGCCCTCACAGATACGCAGTATTTT. As protein: CASNPTGALTDTQYF.

Concerning this clonotype itself: One end of the junction varies from germline; a read error may be responsible. CDR3 bases: TGTGCCGGTAGCGCTACCGGGACAGGAGTCGTTGGAAACTTTCAGTACTTC. This gives the protein CAGSATGTGVVGNFQYF. The chain links TRBV5-6 to TRBJ2-4; 8 bases agree with TRBD1. The germline gives CDR1 SGHDT, CDR2 YYEEEE. The CDR3 consists of 17 residues.

Concerning this clonotype itself: One junction end does not reproduce the germline sequence, and a read error may be involved. The V call is TRBV29-1, the J call TRBJ1-2; D gene uncertain. The CDR3 loop spans 16 amino acids. Germline V gene data show CDR1 as SQVTM and CDR2 as ANQGSEA. The CDR3, as DNA: TGCATCGTTGTCCCCTATCAATCCTCGCGAGAATATGGCTACACCTTC. Amino acid sequence: CIVVPYQSSREYGYTF.

For this clonotype: One end of the junction does not line up with germline, which may come from a read error. The V call is TRBV29-1, the J call TRBJ2-5; D is perhaps TRBD1 (6 bases). CDR1 is SQVTM, CDR2 ANQGSEA, per germline. The length of the CDR3 is 12 residues. CDR3 sequence (DNA): TGCTGCGTACTTCTAGGGGGAGAGACCCAGTACTTC. It yields the protein CCVLLGGETQYF.

Details on this clonotype: A much more abundant neighbour one base away suggests this may be a read error. The rearrangement uses TRBV11-2 and TRBJ2-1; tentatively, D is TRBD2 (6 bases). Per the germline V gene, CDR1 is SGHAT and CDR2 is FQNNGV. The CDR3 consists of 17 residues. Trimming removed 5 bases from V and 0 bases from J, with 17 bases in between. The DNA of the CDR3 is TGTGCCAGCAGCAACGTATGGGGGGTTATCTCCTACAATGAGCAGTTCTTC. Its translation: CASSNVWGVISYNEQFF.

Of note for this clonotype: The junction shows a germline mismatch at one end, possibly a read error. The rearrangement uses TRBV6-5 and TRBJ2-7, with 8 bases aligning to TRBD1. Germline V gives CDR1 MNHEY, CDR2 SVGAGI. The CDR3 is 14 residues long. The CDR3 coding sequence is TGTGCCAGGAGTTACTCTAGCTCGGACAGGGAGCTATACTTC. It yields the protein CARSYSSSDRELYF.

Remarks on this clonotype: Since no conserved phenylalanine or tryptophan closes the CDR3, a read error is the likely cause. The V and J genes are TRBV29-1 and TRBJ2-4, with D possibly matching TRBD1 (6 bases). Germline V gene lookup returns CDR1 SQVTM and CDR2 ANQGSEA. The CDR3 consists of 11 residues. DNA of the CDR3: TGCAGCATTGAAGGGGGAAACATTCAGTACTCT. Translation: CSIEGGNIQYS.